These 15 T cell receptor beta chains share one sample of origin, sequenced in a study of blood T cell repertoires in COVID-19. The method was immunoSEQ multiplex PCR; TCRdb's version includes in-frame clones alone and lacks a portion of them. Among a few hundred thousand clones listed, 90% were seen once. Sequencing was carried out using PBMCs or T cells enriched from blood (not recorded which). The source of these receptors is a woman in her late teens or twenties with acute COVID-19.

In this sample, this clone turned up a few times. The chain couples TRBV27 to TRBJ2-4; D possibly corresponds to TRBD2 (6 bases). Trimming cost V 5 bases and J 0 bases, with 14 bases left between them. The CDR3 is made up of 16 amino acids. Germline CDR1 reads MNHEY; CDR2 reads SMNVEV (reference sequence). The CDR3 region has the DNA TGTGCCAGCAGTCCTGATATGGGACTAGCCAAAAACATTCAGTACTTC. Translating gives CASSPDMGLAKNIQYF.

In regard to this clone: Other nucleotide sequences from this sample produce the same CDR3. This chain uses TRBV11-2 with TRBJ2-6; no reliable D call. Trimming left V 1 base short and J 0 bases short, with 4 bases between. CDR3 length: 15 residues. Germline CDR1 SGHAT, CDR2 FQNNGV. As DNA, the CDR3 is TGTGCCAGCAGCTTAGGTAGCTCTGGGGCCAACGTCCTGACTTTC. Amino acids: CASSLGSSGANVLTF. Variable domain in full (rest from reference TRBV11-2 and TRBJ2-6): EAGVAQSPRYKIIEKRQSVAFWCNPISGHATLYWYQQILGQGPKLLIQFQNNGVVDDSQLPKDRFSAERLKGVDSTLKIQPAKLEDSAVYLCASSLGSSGANVLTFGAGSRLTVL.

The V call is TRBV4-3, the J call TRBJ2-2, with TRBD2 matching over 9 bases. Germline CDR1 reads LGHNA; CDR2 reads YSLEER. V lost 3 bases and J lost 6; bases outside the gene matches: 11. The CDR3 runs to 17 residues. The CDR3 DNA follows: TGCGCCAGCAGCCACGATTATAGCGGGAGTATATCCGGGGAGCTGTTTTTT. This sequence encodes CASSHDYSGSISGELFF.

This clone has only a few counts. This chain's CDR3 is CASKDNAKQPQHF. CDR3 in DNA: TGTGCCAGCAAGGACAACGCAAAGCAGCCCCAGCATTTT. The V call is TRBV2, the J call TRBJ1-5, with D possibly matching TRBD1 (5 bases). Germline V gives CDR1 SNHLY, CDR2 FYNNEI. There are 13 residues in the CDR3. V dropped 7 bases and J dropped 7 bases, with 14 bases sitting between them.

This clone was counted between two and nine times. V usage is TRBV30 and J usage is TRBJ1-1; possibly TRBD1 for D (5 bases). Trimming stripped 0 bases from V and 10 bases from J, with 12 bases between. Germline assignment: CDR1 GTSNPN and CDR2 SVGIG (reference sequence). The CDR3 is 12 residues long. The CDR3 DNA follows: TGTGCCTGGAGTGTATCCAGGGCTCTAGCTTTCTTT. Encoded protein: CAWSVSRALAFF.

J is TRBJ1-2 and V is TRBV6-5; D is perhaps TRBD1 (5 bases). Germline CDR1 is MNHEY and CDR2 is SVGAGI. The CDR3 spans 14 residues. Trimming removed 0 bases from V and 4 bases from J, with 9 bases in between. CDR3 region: CASSYSTGVYGYTF. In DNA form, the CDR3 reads TGTGCCAGCAGTTACTCGACGGGGGTCTATGGCTACACCTTC.

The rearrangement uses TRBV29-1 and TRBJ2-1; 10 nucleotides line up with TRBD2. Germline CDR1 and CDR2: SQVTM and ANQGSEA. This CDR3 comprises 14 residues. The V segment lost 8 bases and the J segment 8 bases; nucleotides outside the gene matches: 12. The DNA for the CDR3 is TGCAGCACGGAAGAGGGACTAGCGAGGGATGAGCAGTTCTTC. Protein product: CSTEEGLARDEQFF.

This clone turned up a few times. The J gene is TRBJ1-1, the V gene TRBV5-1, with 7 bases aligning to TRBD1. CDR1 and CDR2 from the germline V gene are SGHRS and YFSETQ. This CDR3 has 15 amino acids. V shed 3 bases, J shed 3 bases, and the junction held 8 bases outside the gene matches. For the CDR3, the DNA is TGCGCCAGCAGCTCCAACGACAGGGAGGACACTGAAGCTTTCTTT. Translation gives CASSSNDREDTEAFF. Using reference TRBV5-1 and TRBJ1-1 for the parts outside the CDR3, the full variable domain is KAGVTQTPRYLIKTRGQQVTLSCSPISGHRSVSWYQQTPGQGLQFLFEYFSETQRNKGNFPGRFSGRQFSNSRSEMNVSTLELGDSALYLCASSSNDREDTEAFFGQGTRLTVV.

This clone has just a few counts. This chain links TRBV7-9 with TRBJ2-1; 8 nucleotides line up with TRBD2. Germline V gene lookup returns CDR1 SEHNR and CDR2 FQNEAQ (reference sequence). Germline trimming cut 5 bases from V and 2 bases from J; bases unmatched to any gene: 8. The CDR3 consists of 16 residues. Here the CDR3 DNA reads TGTGCCAGCAGCCCACGCGGGGGGCAGGCCTACAATGAGCAGTTCTTC. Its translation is CASSPRGGQAYNEQFF. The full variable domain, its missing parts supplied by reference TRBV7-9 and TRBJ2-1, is DTGVSQNPRHKITKRGQNVTFRCDPISEHNRLYWYRQTLGQGPEFLTYFQNEAQLEKSRLLSDRFSAERPKGSFSTLEIQRTEQGDSAMYLCASSPRGGQAYNEQFFGPGTRLTVL.

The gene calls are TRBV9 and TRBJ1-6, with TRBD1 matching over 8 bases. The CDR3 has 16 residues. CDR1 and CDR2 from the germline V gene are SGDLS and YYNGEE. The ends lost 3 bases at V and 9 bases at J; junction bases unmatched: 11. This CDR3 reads CASSGKGQGVGSPLHF. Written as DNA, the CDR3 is TGTGCCAGCAGCGGAAAAGGACAGGGAGTGGGTTCACCCCTCCACTTT.

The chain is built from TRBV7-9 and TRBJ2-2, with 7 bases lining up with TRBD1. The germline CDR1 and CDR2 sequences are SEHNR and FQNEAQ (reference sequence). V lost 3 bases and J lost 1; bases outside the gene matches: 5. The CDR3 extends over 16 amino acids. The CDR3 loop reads CASSFPGQVNTGELFF. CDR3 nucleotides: TGTGCCAGCAGCTTTCCCGGACAGGTGAACACCGGGGAGCTGTTTTTT.

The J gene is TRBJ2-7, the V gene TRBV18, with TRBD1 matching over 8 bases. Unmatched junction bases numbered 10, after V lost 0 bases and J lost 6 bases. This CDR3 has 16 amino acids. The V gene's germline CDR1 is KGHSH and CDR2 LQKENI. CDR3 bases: TGTGCCAGCTCACCACCCAGTGTAGGACAGGGCGGCGAGCAGTACTTC. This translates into CASSPPSVGQGGEQYF.

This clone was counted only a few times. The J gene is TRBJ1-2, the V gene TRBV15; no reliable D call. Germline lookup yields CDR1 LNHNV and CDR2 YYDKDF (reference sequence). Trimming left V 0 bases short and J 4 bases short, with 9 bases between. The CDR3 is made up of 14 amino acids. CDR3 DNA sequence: TGTGCCACCAGCAGAGATACCAGAAGCTATGGCTACACCTTC. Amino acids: CATSRDTRSYGYTF. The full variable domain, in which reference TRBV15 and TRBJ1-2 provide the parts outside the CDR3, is DAMVIQNPRYQVTQFGKPVTLSCSQTLNHNVMYWYQQKSSQAPKLLFHYYDKDFNNEADTPDNFQSRRPNTSFCFLDIRSPGLGDTAMYLCATSRDTRSYGYTFGSGTRLTVV.

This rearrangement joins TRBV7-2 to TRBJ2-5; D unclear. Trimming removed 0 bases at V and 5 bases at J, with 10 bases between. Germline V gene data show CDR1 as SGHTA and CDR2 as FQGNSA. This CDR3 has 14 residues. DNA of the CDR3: TGTGCCAGCAGCTTAGCATCACCTCGGGAGACCCAGTACTTC. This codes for CASSLASPRETQYF.

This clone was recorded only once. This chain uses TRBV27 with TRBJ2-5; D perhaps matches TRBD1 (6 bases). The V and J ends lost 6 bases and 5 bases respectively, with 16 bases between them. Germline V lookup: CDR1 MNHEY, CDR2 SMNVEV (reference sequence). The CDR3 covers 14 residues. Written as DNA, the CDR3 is TGTGCCAGCAGGGTCAGGGGATCTTTGGAGACCCAGTACTTC. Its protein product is CASRVRGSLETQYF.